Listed below are T cell receptor beta chains from one sample, sequenced in a study of OX40 agonist ivuxolimab in advanced cancers. Some clones are missing from TCRdb's copy, which holds only in-frame ones; the method was immunoSEQ multiplex PCR. The sample carries about 60,000 clones, about 90% recorded once. The material sequenced was CD4+ or CD8+ T cells sorted from blood, taken in a trial of the OX40 agonist ivuxolimab. All receptors derive from an adult with an advanced solid tumor such as melanoma, head and neck, liver or kidney cancer. Both conserved end residues are part of each CDR3. Fields, in order: J gene, clone size, D gene, V gene, CDR3 DNA, CDR3 protein. A D gene is named only where the DNA matches it firmly. Rows may omit the clone size; those that give it use once, few, many or a size class.

j_call: TRBJ2-2
clone_size: NA
d_call: NA
v_call: TRBV7-6
cdr3_nt: TGTGCCAGCAGCCCCTCAAACTTAGCCGGGGAGCTGTTTTTT
cdr3_aa: CASSPSNLAGELFF

j_call: TRBJ2-1
clone_size: once
d_call: NA
v_call: TRBV5-1
cdr3_nt: TGCGCCAGCAGCCCTGACAGACCGAACATCAATGAGCAGTTCTTC
cdr3_aa: CASSPDRPNINEQFF

j_call: TRBJ1-1
clone_size: NA
d_call: TRBD1
v_call: TRBV18
cdr3_nt: TGTGCCAGCTCACCTCCGGGACAGGGATCACTGTCCGCCCAAGCTTTCTTT
cdr3_aa: CASSPPGQGSLSAQAFF

j_call: TRBJ2-5
clone_size: NA
d_call: NA
v_call: TRBV7-6
cdr3_nt: TGTGCCAGCAGCTTGTCCAAAGAGACCCAGTACTTC
cdr3_aa: CASSLSKETQYF

j_call: TRBJ1-6
clone_size: NA
d_call: NA
v_call: TRBV20-1
cdr3_nt: TGCAGTGCTAGGGGGGCAATTCACCACTTT
cdr3_aa: CSARGAIHHF

j_call: TRBJ1-5
clone_size: NA
d_call: TRBD1
v_call: TRBV4-1
cdr3_nt: TGCGCCAGCAGCCAATGGGACAGGGGCAATCAGCCCCAGCATTTT
cdr3_aa: CASSQWDRGNQPQHF

j_call: TRBJ1-5
clone_size: NA
d_call: NA
v_call: TRBV5-1
cdr3_nt: TGCGCCAGCAGCTTGGGTCAGGGCGGTAGTAGCAATCAGCCCCAGCATTTT
cdr3_aa: CASSLGQGGSSNQPQHF

j_call: TRBJ2-7
clone_size: NA
d_call: NA
v_call: TRBV5-1
cdr3_nt: TGCGCCAGCAGCTCCTTTGGCGGAACCTCCTACGAGCAGTACTTC
cdr3_aa: CASSSFGGTSYEQYF

j_call: TRBJ1-3
clone_size: NA
d_call: NA
v_call: TRBV14
cdr3_nt: TGTGCCAGCAGCCAAGAACAGCTCTCTGGAAACACCATATATTTT
cdr3_aa: CASSQEQLSGNTIYF

j_call: TRBJ1-3
clone_size: NA
d_call: NA
v_call: TRBV13
cdr3_nt: TGTGCCAGCAGCTTAGGTAATACCGTCTCTGGAAACACCATATATTTT
cdr3_aa: CASSLGNTVSGNTIYF

j_call: TRBJ1-1
clone_size: NA
d_call: NA
v_call: TRBV6-5
cdr3_nt: TGTGCCAGCACCAAAATAACAGCGAACACTGAAGCTTTCTTT
cdr3_aa: CASTKITANTEAFF

j_call: TRBJ1-4
clone_size: NA
d_call: TRBD1
v_call: TRBV18
cdr3_nt: TGTGCCAGCTCACAGCGGGACAGGGGCGCTATTAATGAAAAACTGTTTTTT
cdr3_aa: CASSQRDRGAINEKLFF

j_call: TRBJ2-1
clone_size: NA
d_call: NA
v_call: TRBV11-3
cdr3_nt: TGTGCCAGCAGCTTAGTGCGAAATGAGCAGTTCTTC
cdr3_aa: CASSLVRNEQFF

j_call: TRBJ2-7
clone_size: NA
d_call: TRBD1
v_call: TRBV7-8
cdr3_nt: TGTGCCAGCACCCCTAGACAGGGAGCCAACGAGCAGTACTTC
cdr3_aa: CASTPRQGANEQYF

j_call: TRBJ1-4
clone_size: NA
d_call: NA
v_call: TRBV7-8
cdr3_nt: TGTGCCAGCAGCTTAGAGGGGGGCGGGGAAAAACTGTTTTTT
cdr3_aa: CASSLEGGGEKLFF

j_call: TRBJ2-4
clone_size: NA
d_call: TRBD1
v_call: TRBV10-3
cdr3_nt: TGTGCCATCAGTAACGGGACAGGTCACATTCAGTACTTC
cdr3_aa: CAISNGTGHIQYF

j_call: TRBJ1-1
clone_size: NA
d_call: NA
v_call: TRBV28
cdr3_nt: TGTGCCAGCAGTTTAAGGGCAGTGAACACTGAAGCTTTCTTT
cdr3_aa: CASSLRAVNTEAFF

j_call: TRBJ1-2
clone_size: NA
d_call: TRBD1
v_call: TRBV27
cdr3_nt: TGTGCCAGCAGCGATAGACAGGGGCTATCCTATGGCTACACCTTC
cdr3_aa: CASSDRQGLSYGYTF

j_call: TRBJ1-2
clone_size: NA
d_call: TRBD1
v_call: TRBV14
cdr3_nt: TGTGCCAGCAGCCAAAGGGGACAGGGAAGCATCTATGGCTACACCTTC
cdr3_aa: CASSQRGQGSIYGYTF

j_call: TRBJ1-4
clone_size: NA
d_call: NA
v_call: TRBV2
cdr3_nt: TGTGCCAGCATGGACCCAAATGAAAAACTGTTTTTT
cdr3_aa: CASMDPNEKLFF

j_call: TRBJ2-1
clone_size: few
d_call: TRBD2
v_call: TRBV10-3
cdr3_nt: TGTGCCATCAGTGACGGGACTAGCCGATGGAAGAACAATGAGCAGTTCTTC
cdr3_aa: CAISDGTSRWKNNEQFF

j_call: TRBJ2-7
clone_size: NA
d_call: NA
v_call: TRBV30
cdr3_nt: TGTGCCTGGAGTTTAGGGGGGAGAGCGGCGGACGAGCAGTACTTC
cdr3_aa: CAWSLGGRAADEQYF

j_call: TRBJ2-3
clone_size: NA
d_call: NA
v_call: TRBV6-5
cdr3_nt: TGTGCCAGCAGTTACTCAGCATATGCTAGCACAGATACGCAGTATTTT
cdr3_aa: CASSYSAYASTDTQYF

j_call: TRBJ2-2
clone_size: once
d_call: TRBD1
v_call: TRBV10-1
cdr3_nt: TGCGCCAGCAGTGAGCTGGACAGGGCGACCGGGGAGCTGTTTTTT
cdr3_aa: CASSELDRATGELFF

j_call: TRBJ1-5
clone_size: NA
d_call: TRBD1
v_call: TRBV9
cdr3_nt: TGTGCCAGCAGTGGCGGGACAGGTTATCAGCCCCAGCATTTT
cdr3_aa: CASSGGTGYQPQHF

j_call: TRBJ2-3
clone_size: NA
d_call: NA
v_call: TRBV28
cdr3_nt: TGTGCCAGTGTTGGGGTTCGGACGGGCACAGATACGCAGTATTTT
cdr3_aa: CASVGVRTGTDTQYF

j_call: TRBJ1-2
clone_size: NA
d_call: TRBD1
v_call: TRBV7-2
cdr3_nt: TGTGCCAGCAGCTTAGCGGGACAGGGGGACTATGGCTACACCTTC
cdr3_aa: CASSLAGQGDYGYTF

j_call: TRBJ2-2
clone_size: NA
d_call: NA
v_call: TRBV25-1
cdr3_nt: TGTGCCAGCAGTTTGACTAGTGGCACCGGGGAGCTGTTTTTT
cdr3_aa: CASSLTSGTGELFF

j_call: TRBJ2-4
clone_size: NA
d_call: TRBD1
v_call: TRBV5-1
cdr3_nt: TGCGCCAGCAGCTTGGCAGGGGGCAAGGAAAACATTCAGTACTTC
cdr3_aa: CASSLAGGKENIQYF